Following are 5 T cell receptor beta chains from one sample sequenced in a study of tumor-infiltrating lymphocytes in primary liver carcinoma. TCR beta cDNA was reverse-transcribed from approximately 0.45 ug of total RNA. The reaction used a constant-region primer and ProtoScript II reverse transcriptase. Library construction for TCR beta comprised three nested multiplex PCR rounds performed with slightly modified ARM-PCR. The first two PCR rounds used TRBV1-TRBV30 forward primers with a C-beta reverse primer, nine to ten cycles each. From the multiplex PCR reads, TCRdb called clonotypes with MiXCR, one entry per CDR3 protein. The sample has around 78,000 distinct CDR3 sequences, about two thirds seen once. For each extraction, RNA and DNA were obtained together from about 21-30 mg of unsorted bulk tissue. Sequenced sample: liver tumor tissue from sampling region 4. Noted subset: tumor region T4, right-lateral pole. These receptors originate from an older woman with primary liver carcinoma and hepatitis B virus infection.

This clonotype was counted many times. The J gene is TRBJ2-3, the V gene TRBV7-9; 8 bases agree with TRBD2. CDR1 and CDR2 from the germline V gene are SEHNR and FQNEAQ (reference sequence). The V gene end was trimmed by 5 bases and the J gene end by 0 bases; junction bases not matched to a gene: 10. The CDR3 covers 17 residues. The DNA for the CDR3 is TGTGCCAGCAGCGTAACTAGCGGTCCCACTAGCACAGATACGCAGTATTTT. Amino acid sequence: CASSVTSGPTSTDTQYF. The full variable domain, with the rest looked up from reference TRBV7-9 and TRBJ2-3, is DTGVSQNPRHKITKRGQNVTFRCDPISEHNRLYWYRQTLGQGPEFLTYFQNEAQLEKSRLLSDRFSAERPKGSFSTLEIQRTEQGDSAMYLCASSVTSGPTSTDTQYFGPGTRLTVL.

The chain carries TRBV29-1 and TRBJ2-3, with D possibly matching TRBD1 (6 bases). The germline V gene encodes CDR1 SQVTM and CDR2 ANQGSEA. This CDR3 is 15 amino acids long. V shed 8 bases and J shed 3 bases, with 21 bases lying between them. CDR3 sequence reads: CSTRGGRESTDTQYF. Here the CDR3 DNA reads TGCAGCACCAGAGGGGGACGGGAAAGTACAGATACGCAGTATTTT.

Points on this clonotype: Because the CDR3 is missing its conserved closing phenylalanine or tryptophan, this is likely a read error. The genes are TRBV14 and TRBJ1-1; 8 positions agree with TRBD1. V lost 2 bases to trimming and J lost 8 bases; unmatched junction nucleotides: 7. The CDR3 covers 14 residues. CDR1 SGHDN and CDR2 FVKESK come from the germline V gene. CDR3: CASSQMPGGLEAFS. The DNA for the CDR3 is TGTGCCAGCAGCCAAATGCCAGGGGGCTTGGAAGCTTTCTCT.

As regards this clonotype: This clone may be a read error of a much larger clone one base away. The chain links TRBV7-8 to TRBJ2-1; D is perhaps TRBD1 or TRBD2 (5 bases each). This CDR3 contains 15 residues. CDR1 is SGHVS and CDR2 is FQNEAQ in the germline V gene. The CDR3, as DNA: TGTGCCAACAGCATAATCGGGACGGCCTACAATGAGCAGTTCTTC. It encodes CANSIIGTAYNEQFF.

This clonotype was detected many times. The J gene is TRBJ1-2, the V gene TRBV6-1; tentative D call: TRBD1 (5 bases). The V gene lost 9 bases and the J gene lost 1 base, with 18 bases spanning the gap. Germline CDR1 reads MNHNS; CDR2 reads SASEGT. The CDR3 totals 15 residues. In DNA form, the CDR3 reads TGTGCCAGTGGGGCGTCCGTTTACCTTAACTATGGCTACACCTTC. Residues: CASGASVYLNYGYTF.